The 29 T cell receptor beta chains below all came from one sample that was sequenced in a study of Tregs in tolerant kidney transplant recipients. Generated by immunoSEQ multiplex PCR, the TCRdb table keeps only in-frame clones and is missing some. The repertoire holds tens of thousands of clones, over 80% seen once, with around 4.5% in the top ten. The sequenced sample was CD4+ T cells from blood. The receptors shown here come from a human donor in good health.

V gene TRBV7-2 combines with J gene TRBJ2-5; 9 nucleotides line up with TRBD1. The germline CDR1 and CDR2 sequences are SGHTA and FQGNSA. V was clipped by 5 bases and J by 5 bases; unmatched bases: 9. This CDR3 has 15 residues. The CDR3 nucleotides are TGTGCCAGCAGCCCACGACAGGGGGGTGGGGAGACCCAGTACTTC. It translates to CASSPRQGGGETQYF.

The chain joins TRBV4-1 to TRBJ2-5; 7 bases match TRBD1. This CDR3 comprises 13 residues. The junction had 4 bases not matched to a gene; V was cut back by 4 bases and J by 5 bases. Germline CDR1 and CDR2: MGHRA and YSYEKL. CDR3 protein: CASSPTGSETQYF. CDR3 in DNA: TGCGCCAGCAGCCCGACAGGGTCGGAGACCCAGTACTTC.

The V and J genes are TRBV30 and TRBJ2-1; the match to TRBD2 covers 7 bases. The CDR3 is 16 amino acids. Per germline, CDR1 GTSNPN and CDR2 SVGIG (reference sequence). Trimming at V came to 4 bases and at J to 5 bases, leaving 14 bases not matched to a gene. The CDR3 sequence is CAWKKGRLADNNEQFF. CDR3 in DNA: TGTGCCTGGAAAAAAGGGAGGCTAGCGGACAACAATGAGCAGTTCTTC.

V gene TRBV21-1 combines with J gene TRBJ1-4. TRBV21-1 is designated a pseudogene. This CDR3 is built from 15 residues. CDR3 sequence: CASTPGGELGEKLFF. The CDR3 coding sequence is TGTGCCAGCACCCCTGGAGGGGAATTAGGTGAAAAACTGTTTTTT.

V is TRBV6-1 and J is TRBJ2-7; D gene ambiguous. Germline V lookup: CDR1 MNHNS, CDR2 SASEGT. Deletions cut 4 bases from V and 6 bases from J, with 16 bases between. The CDR3 is made up of 14 amino acids. This chain's CDR3 is CASSAGQVVREQYF. For the CDR3, the DNA is TGTGCCAGCAGTGCTGGGCAAGTAGTCCGCGAGCAGTACTTC.

V gene TRBV11-1 combines with J gene TRBJ2-1; 7 bases are shared with TRBD1. The CDR3 extends over 13 amino acids. Germline CDR1 SGHAT, CDR2 FQDESV (reference sequence). Trimming at V came to 5 bases and at J to 8 bases, leaving 6 bases not matched to a gene. The DNA for the CDR3 is TGTGCCAGCAGCGAGACAGGGTTCCATGAGCAGTTCTTC. This translates into CASSETGFHEQFF.

V and J are TRBV18 and TRBJ2-3, with D perhaps TRBD1 or TRBD2 (6 bases each). The CDR3 loop spans 17 amino acids. CDR1 is KGHSH and CDR2 is LQKENI in the germline V gene. V was trimmed by 3 bases and J by 0 bases, leaving 16 bases between them. The CDR3 sequence is CASSPQIGGGSTDTQYF. CDR3 in DNA: TGTGCCAGCTCACCGCAAATCGGGGGCGGTAGCACAGATACGCAGTATTTT.

This clone turned up a few times. V gene TRBV4-1 combines with J gene TRBJ1-1; maybe TRBD1 (6 bases). Trimming pared 1 base from V and 3 bases from J, leaving 15 bases between. This CDR3 spans 16 amino acids. The germline gives CDR1 MGHRA, CDR2 YSYEKL. CDR3 protein: CASSQGLTGWDTEAFF. The CDR3 bases are TGCGCCAGCAGCCAAGGCCTAACAGGGTGGGACACTGAAGCTTTCTTT.

CDR3 protein: CASSQDGTRTDTQYF. In DNA form, the CDR3 reads TGTGCCAGCAGCCAAGATGGGACTCGCACAGATACGCAGTATTTT. The rearrangement links TRBV4-2 to TRBJ2-3; TRBD2 is a possible D gene (6 bases). Trimming pared 0 bases from V and 1 base from J, leaving 8 bases between. CDR1 LGHNA and CDR2 YNFKEQ come from the germline V gene. CDR3 size: 15 residues.

In DNA, the CDR3 is TGCGCCAGCAGCTTGGGGGCAGGACTGGGAGGAAACACCATATATTTT. It is translated as CASSLGAGLGGNTIYF. The rearrangement uses TRBV5-1 and TRBJ1-3; no clear D gene. Germline V gene sequence: CDR1 SGHRS, CDR2 YFSETQ. The CDR3 sequence is 16 residues long. Trimming left V 0 bases short and J 4 bases short, with 14 bases between.

This clone was observed a single time. V gene TRBV5-1 combines with J gene TRBJ2-3, with TRBD2 matching over 12 bases. This CDR3 spans 19 amino acids. The ends lost 0 bases at V and 2 bases at J; junction bases unmatched: 10. Germline V gene lookup returns CDR1 SGHRS and CDR2 YFSETQ. The CDR3 DNA is TGCGCCAGCAGCTTGGCCTTGGGACTAGCGGGTTTTTACACAGATACGCAGTATTTT. Protein sequence: CASSLALGLAGFYTDTQYF.

This chain joins TRBV6-5 and TRBJ1-1, with no clear D. Trimming took off 4 bases at V and 1 base at J, with 13 bases between the two ends. The CDR3 runs 15 residues. Germline V lookup: CDR1 MNHEY, CDR2 SVGAGI. CDR3 loop: CASSSPTSSNTEAFF. For the CDR3, the DNA is TGTGCCAGCAGTTCTCCGACTTCATCGAACACTGAAGCTTTCTTT.

This clone occurred once. This chain links TRBV5-5 with TRBJ2-5; tentatively, D is TRBD1 (6 bases). The germline V gene has CDR1 SGHKS and CDR2 YYEKEE (reference sequence). The V end was cut by 1 base, the J end by 5 bases, with 12 bases between. The CDR3 runs 14 residues. CDR3 amino acids: CASSLYNREETQYF. CDR3 bases: TGTGCCAGCAGCTTGTACAACAGGGAGGAGACCCAGTACTTC. The full variable domain, completed using reference TRBV5-5 and TRBJ2-5, is DAGVTQSPTHLIKTRGQQVTLRCSPISGHKSVSWYQQVLGQGPQFIFQYYEKEERGRGNFPDRFSARQFPNYSSELNVNALLLGDSALYLCASSLYNREETQYFGPGTRLLVL.

The chain joins TRBV4-1 to TRBJ1-4, with D perhaps matching TRBD1 (6 bases). Germline V CDR1 and CDR2: MGHRA, YSYEKL. This CDR3 region has 15 residues. The V gene lost 4 bases and the J gene lost 8 bases, with 17 bases spanning the gap. The CDR3 coding sequence is TGCGCCAGCAGCCTCGGAGGCAGGGGCGTCGAAAAACTGTTTTTT. Translating gives CASSLGGRGVEKLFF.

The chain uses TRBV6-5 and TRBJ2-7, with D perhaps assigned TRBD1 or TRBD2 (5 bases each). CDR3 length: 13 residues. The V and J ends lost 6 bases and 2 bases respectively, with 11 bases between them. Germline V gene sequence: CDR1 MNHEY, CDR2 SVGAGI. CDR3 loop: CASRRGGPYEQYF. CDR3 DNA: TGTGCCAGCAGGAGGGGTGGGCCCTACGAGCAGTACTTC.

V and J are TRBV11-3 and TRBJ2-7; D not resolved. Germline V lookup: CDR1 SGHNT, CDR2 YENEEA. The CDR3 consists of 12 residues. V was cut by 0 bases and J by 7 bases, with 7 bases left in between. The CDR3 spells CASSLDPQEQYF. CDR3 bases: TGTGCCAGCAGCTTAGACCCTCAGGAGCAGTACTTC. Full variable domain (missing parts from reference TRBV11-3 and TRBJ2-7): EAGVVQSPRYKIIEKKQPVAFWCNPISGHNTLYWYLQNLGQGPELLIRYENEEAVDDSQLPKDRFSAERLKGVDSTLKIQPAELGDSAVYLCASSLDPQEQYFGPGTRLTVT.

V usage is TRBV14 and J usage is TRBJ1-6; TRBD1 is a possible D gene (6 bases). Trimming stripped 0 bases from V and 14 bases from J, with 17 bases between. This CDR3 is 15 amino acids long. Germline V lookup: CDR1 SGHDN, CDR2 FVKESK. Here the CDR3 reads CASSQDLGTYRTLHF. CDR3 DNA sequence: TGTGCCAGCAGCCAAGATCTAGGGACATACAGGACCCTCCACTTT.

This clone was detected only a few times. The DNA for the CDR3 is TGTGCCAGCAGCTTAAGGTTGGTGGATTCCTACGAGCAGTACTTC. It translates to CASSLRLVDSYEQYF. This chain joins TRBV7-2 and TRBJ2-7; D gene ambiguous. The germline gives CDR1 SGHTA, CDR2 FQGNSA. Trimming took 2 bases from V and 1 from J, leaving 12 bases between them. CDR3 size: 15 residues.

This sequence joins TRBV18 and TRBJ2-7; D call uncertain. Germline V gene sequence: CDR1 KGHSH, CDR2 LQKENI. Trimming pared 0 bases from V and 5 bases from J, leaving 11 bases between. The CDR3 consists of 14 residues. DNA of the CDR3: TGTGCCAGCTCACCACCACTGGGTCGCAACGAGCAGTACTTC. This sequence encodes CASSPPLGRNEQYF.

The rearrangement links TRBV29-1 to TRBJ1-1; 8 bases align to TRBD1. Trimming at V came to 7 bases and at J to 7 bases, leaving 8 bases not matched to a gene. Looked up from germline, CDR1 is SQVTM and CDR2 is ANQGSEA. The CDR3 extends over 12 amino acids. CDR3 sequence: CSANRDRSEAFF. In DNA form, the CDR3 reads TGCAGCGCTAACCGGGACAGGAGTGAAGCTTTCTTT.

Note on this clone: No conserved phenylalanine or tryptophan ends this CDR3, so it is likely a read error. It is unclear where the CDR3 begins or ends on the DNA, so no DNA is shown, and the CDR3 is as TCRdb lists it. The chain is built from TRBV7-9 and TRBJ2-6; TRBD2, the table's D call, was not compared with the DNA. With termini counted, the CDR3 has 15 amino acids. Germline V gene sequence: CDR1 SEHNR, CDR2 FQNEAQ (reference sequence). The CDR3 loop reads CASSQREYHDKVGPI.

The chain has TRBV18 and TRBJ2-1, with 14 bases identical to TRBD2. This CDR3 spans 16 amino acids. The germline gives CDR1 KGHSH, CDR2 LQKENI. Trimming cost V 4 bases and J 7 bases; bases outside gene matches: 6. CDR3 coding DNA: TGTGCCAGCTCACAGGGACTAGCGGGAGCCGCGAATGAGCAGTTCTTC. Translation gives CASSQGLAGAANEQFF.

This chain joins TRBV18 and TRBJ2-7; 8 bases are a match to TRBD1. CDR1 is KGHSH and CDR2 is LQKENI in the germline V gene. The CDR3 covers 13 residues. V was pared by 6 bases and J by 6 bases, with 7 bases of the junction left unmatched. In DNA form, the CDR3 reads TGTGCCAGCTCCCTGCAGGGGGCTGGCGAGCAGTACTTC. Amino acid sequence: CASSLQGAGEQYF.

The genes are TRBV28 and TRBJ2-1, with 8 bases aligning to TRBD2. The CDR3 length is 15 residues. Germline V lookup: CDR1 MDHEN, CDR2 SYDVKM. J was trimmed by 5 bases and V by 8 bases; bases with no gene match: 11. In DNA form, the CDR3 reads TGTGCCAGCGGGCAACAAACTAGCGGAGACAATGAGCAGTTCTTC. This sequence encodes CASGQQTSGDNEQFF.

The chain carries TRBV7-2 and TRBJ2-4; a weak D match, TRBD2 (6 bases). CDR3 size: 18 residues. The germline CDR1 and CDR2 sequences are SGHTA and FQGNSA. Trimming cost V 7 bases and J 2 bases, with 24 bases left between them. CDR3 residues: CASTTIPYGGASKNIQYF. The CDR3 bases are TGTGCCAGCACCACAATTCCCTACGGAGGGGCGTCCAAAAACATTCAGTACTTC.

The genes are TRBV9 and TRBJ2-1; 9 bases align to TRBD1. The ends lost 3 bases at V and 5 bases at J; junction bases unmatched: 6. Germline V CDR1 and CDR2: SGDLS, YYNGEE. The CDR3 is 15 amino acids. The CDR3 bases are TGTGCCAGCAGCGAGGGACAGGGTCGAAACAATGAGCAGTTCTTC. Translating gives CASSEGQGRNNEQFF.

V usage is TRBV18 and J usage is TRBJ2-3; D uncertain. The germline V gene encodes CDR1 KGHSH and CDR2 LQKENI. The ends were cut back, 0 bases at V and 3 bases at J, with 4 bases in the middle. The CDR3 length is 13 residues. CDR3 in amino acids: CASSPPKTDTQYF. DNA for the CDR3: TGTGCCAGCTCACCACCGAAAACAGATACGCAGTATTTT.

V gene TRBV6-1 combines with J gene TRBJ1-2; TRBD1 might be the D (6 bases). CDR3 size: 14 residues. Germline V lookup: CDR1 MNHNS, CDR2 SASEGT. V gave up 10 bases and J gave up 5 bases, with 20 bases separating them. Here the CDR3 DNA reads TGTGCCATCCGGGGAGGGGGAGTTCCTTATGGCTACACCTTC. This gives the protein CAIRGGGVPYGYTF.

Only one count was recorded for this clone. This chain joins TRBV19 and TRBJ2-2, with D maybe TRBD2 (6 bases). Germline assignment: CDR1 LNHDA and CDR2 SQIVND (reference sequence). With 8 bases removed from V and 1 base from J, the gap between germline ends came to 11 bases. This CDR3 contains 14 residues. CDR3 bases: TGTGCCAGTGCAAGCGGGCTGAACACCGGGGAGCTGTTTTTT. Residues: CASASGLNTGELFF.